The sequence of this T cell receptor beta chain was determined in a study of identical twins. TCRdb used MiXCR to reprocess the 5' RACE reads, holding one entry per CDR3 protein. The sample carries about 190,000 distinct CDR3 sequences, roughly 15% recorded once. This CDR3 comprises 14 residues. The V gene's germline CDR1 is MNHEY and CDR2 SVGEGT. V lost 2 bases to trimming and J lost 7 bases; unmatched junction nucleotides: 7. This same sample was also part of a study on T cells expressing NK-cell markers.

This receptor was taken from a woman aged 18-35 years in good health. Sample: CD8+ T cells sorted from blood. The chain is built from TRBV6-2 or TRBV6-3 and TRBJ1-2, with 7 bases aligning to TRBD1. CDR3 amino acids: CASSYIGTAAGYTF. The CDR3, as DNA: TGTGCCAGCAGTTACATTGGGACAGCGGCTGGCTACACCTTC.